The clone carrying this TCR beta chain appeared once. This sample was taken from a study of CD8 T cells in Susac syndrome. The individuals used as controls were healthy donors who had been matched for both age and sex. Reverse transcription used about 0.5 to 1 ug RNA and random hexamers. Amplification of TCR beta CDR3 spanned 54 Vbeta and 13 Jbeta via immunoSEQ multiplex PCR. TCRdb reanalysed the immunoSEQ multiplex PCR reads using MiXCR and keeps one entry per CDR3 protein. The sample gives about 120,000 distinct CDR3 sequences, around 94% of which show up once; about 0.089% is in the top ten. Germline V lookup: CDR1 LGHNA, CDR2 YSLEER. This CDR3 comprises 17 residues. J was trimmed by 5 bases and V by 0 bases; bases with no gene match: 10.

This TCR came from a human donor in good health. The sample taken for sequencing was CD4+ T cells from PBMCs. V gene TRBV4-3 combines with J gene TRBJ2-4, with 7 bases aligning to TRBD2. CDR3 loop: CASSQDPRGSRENIQYF. CDR3 coding DNA: TGCGCCAGCAGCCAAGATCCTCGCGGGAGTAGAGAAAACATTCAGTACTTC.